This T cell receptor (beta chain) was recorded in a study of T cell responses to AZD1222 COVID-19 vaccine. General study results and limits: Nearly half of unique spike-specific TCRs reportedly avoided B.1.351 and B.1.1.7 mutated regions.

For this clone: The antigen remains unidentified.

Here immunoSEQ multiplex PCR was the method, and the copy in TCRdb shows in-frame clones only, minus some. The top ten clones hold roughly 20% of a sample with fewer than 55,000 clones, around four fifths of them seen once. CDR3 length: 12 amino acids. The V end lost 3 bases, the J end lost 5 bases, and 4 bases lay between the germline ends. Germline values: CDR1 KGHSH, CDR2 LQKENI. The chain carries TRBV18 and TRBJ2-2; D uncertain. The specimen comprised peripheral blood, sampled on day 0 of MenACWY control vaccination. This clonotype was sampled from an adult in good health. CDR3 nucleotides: TGTGCCAGCTCACCTCCAACCGGGGAGCTGTTTTTT. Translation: CASSPPTGELFF.